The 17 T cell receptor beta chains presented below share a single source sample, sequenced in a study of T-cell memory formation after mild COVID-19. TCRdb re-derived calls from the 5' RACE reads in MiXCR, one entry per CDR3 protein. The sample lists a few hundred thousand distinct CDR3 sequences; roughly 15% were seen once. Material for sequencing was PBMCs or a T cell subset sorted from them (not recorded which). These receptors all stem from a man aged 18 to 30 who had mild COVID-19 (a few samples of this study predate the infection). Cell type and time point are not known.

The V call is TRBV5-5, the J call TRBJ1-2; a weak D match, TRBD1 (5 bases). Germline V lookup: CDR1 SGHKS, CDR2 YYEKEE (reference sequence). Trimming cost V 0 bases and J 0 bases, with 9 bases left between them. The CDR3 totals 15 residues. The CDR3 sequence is CASSLGRQSNYGYTF. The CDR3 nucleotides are TGTGCCAGCAGCTTGGGTCGACAGTCTAACTATGGCTACACCTTC.

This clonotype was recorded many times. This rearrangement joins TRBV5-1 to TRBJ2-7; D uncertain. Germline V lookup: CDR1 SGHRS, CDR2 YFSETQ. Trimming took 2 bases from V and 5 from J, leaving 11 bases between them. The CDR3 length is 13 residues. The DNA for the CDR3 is TGCGCCAGCAGCTTCCTCCTTACCAACGAGCAGTACGTC. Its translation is CASSFLLTNEQYV.

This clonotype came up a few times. The CDR3 nucleotides read TGTGCCATCAGTGACCAGACAGGGGGATTCATAACTGAAGCTTTCTTT. Encoded protein: CAISDQTGGFITEAFF. The rearrangement links TRBV10-3 to TRBJ1-1; 9 nucleotides match TRBD1. The CDR3 contains 16 residues. V was clipped by 3 bases and J by 5 bases; unmatched bases: 10. CDR1 is ENHRY and CDR2 is SYGVKD in the germline V gene.

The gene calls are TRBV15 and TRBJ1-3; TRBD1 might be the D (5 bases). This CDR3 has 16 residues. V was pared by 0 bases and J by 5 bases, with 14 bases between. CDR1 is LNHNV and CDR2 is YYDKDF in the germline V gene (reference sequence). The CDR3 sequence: CATSRDQGRERNTIYF. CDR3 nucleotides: TGTGCCACCAGCAGAGATCAAGGCAGGGAAAGAAACACCATATATTTT.

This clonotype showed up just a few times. CDR3 in amino acids: CASSPRDRVTEAFF. CDR3 DNA: TGTGCCAGCAGCCCAAGGGACAGGGTAACTGAAGCTTTCTTT. The V and J genes are TRBV7-9 and TRBJ1-1, with 9 bases identical to TRBD1. The CDR3 spans 14 residues. Trimming at V came to 5 bases and at J to 5 bases, leaving 6 bases not matched to a gene. The germline CDR1 and CDR2 sequences are SEHNR and FQNEAQ (reference sequence).

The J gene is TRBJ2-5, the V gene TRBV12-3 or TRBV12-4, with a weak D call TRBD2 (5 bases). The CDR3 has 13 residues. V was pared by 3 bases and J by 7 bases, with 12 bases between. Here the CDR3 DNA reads TGTGCCAGCAGTTTGGGAGACCACGGGACCCAGTACTTC. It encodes CASSLGDHGTQYF.

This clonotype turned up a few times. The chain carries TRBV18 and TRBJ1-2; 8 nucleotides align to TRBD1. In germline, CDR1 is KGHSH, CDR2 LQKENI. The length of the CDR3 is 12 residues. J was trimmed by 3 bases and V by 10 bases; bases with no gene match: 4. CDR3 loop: CATQDRDYGYTF. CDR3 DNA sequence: TGTGCCACCCAGGACAGGGACTATGGCTACACCTTC. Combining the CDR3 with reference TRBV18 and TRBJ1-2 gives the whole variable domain NAGVMQNPRHLVRRRGQEARLRCSPMKGHSHVYWYRQLPEEGLKFMVYLQKENIIDESGMPKERFSAEFPKEGPSILRIQQVVRGDSAAYFCATQDRDYGYTFGSGTRLTVV.

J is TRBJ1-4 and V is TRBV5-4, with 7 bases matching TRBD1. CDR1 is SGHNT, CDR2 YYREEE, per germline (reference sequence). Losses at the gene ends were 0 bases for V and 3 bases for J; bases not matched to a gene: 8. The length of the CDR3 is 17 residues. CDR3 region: CASSLGQGRGSNEKLFF. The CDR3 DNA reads TGTGCCAGCAGCTTGGGACAGGGCAGAGGGTCTAATGAAAAACTGTTTTTT. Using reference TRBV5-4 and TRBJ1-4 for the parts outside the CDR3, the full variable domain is ETGVTQSPTHLIKTRGQQVTLRCSSQSGHNTVSWYQQALGQGPQFIFQYYREEENGRGNFPPRFSGLQFPNYSSELNVNALELDDSALYLCASSLGQGRGSNEKLFFGSGTQLSVL.

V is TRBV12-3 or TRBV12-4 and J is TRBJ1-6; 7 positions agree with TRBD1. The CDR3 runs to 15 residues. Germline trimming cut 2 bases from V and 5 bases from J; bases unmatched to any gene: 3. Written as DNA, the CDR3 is TGTGCCAGCAGTTTAAGGACAGGACATAATTCACCCCTCCACTTT. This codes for CASSLRTGHNSPLHF.

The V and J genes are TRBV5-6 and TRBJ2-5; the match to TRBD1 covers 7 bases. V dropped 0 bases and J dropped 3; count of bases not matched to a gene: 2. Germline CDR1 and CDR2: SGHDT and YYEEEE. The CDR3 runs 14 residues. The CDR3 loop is CASSLATGKETQYF. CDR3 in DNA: TGTGCCAGCAGCTTGGCGACAGGGAAAGAGACCCAGTACTTC.

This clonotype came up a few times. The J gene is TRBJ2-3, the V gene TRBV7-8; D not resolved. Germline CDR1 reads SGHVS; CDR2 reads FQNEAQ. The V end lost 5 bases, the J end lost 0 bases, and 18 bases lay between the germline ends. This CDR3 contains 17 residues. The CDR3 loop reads CASSGPLTATSTDTQYF. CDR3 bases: TGTGCCAGCAGCGGGCCCTTGACGGCGACTAGCACAGATACGCAGTATTTT. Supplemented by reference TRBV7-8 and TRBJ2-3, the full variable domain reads GAGVSQSPRYKVAKRGQDVALRCDPISGHVSLFWYQQALGQGPEFLTYFQNEAQLDKSGLPSDRFFAERPEGSVSTLKIQRTQQEDSAVYLCASSGPLTATSTDTQYFGPGTRLTVL.

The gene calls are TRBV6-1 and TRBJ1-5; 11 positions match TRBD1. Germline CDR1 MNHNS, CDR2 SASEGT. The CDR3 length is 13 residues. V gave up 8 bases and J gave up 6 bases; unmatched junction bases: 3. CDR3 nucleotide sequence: TGTGCCAGCCGGGACAGGGGGAGTCAGCCCCAGCATTTT. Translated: CASRDRGSQPQHF.

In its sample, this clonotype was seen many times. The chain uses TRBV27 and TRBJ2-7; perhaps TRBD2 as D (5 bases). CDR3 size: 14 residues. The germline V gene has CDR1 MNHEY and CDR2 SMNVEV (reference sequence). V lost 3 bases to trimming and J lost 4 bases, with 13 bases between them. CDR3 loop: CASSFGIGAYEQYV. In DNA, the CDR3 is TGTGCCAGCAGTTTCGGGATCGGAGCTTACGAGCAGTACGTC.

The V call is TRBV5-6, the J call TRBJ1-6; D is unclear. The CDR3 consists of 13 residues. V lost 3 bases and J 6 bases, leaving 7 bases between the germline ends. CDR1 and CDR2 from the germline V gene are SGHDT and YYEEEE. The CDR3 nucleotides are TGTGCCAGCAGCTCATGGGCTAATTCACCCCTCCACTTT. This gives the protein CASSSWANSPLHF.

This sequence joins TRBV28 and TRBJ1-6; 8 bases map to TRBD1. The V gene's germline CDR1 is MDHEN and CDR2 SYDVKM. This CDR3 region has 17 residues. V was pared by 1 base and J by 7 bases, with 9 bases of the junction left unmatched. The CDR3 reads CASSLFLRDRRNSPLHF. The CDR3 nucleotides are TGTGCCAGCAGTTTATTCTTGCGGGACAGGAGAAATTCACCCCTCCACTTT. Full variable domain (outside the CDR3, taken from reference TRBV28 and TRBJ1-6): DVKVTQSSRYLVKRTGEKVFLECVQDMDHENMFWYRQDPGLGLRLIYFSYDVKMKEKGDIPEGYSVSREKKERFSLILESASTNQTSMYLCASSLFLRDRRNSPLHFGNGTRLTVT.

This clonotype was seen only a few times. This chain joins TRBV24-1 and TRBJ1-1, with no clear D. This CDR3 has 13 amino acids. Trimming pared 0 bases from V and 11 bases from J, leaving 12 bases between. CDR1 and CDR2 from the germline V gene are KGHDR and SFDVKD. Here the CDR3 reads CATSDLDRASAFF. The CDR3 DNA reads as TGTGCCACCAGTGATTTGGACCGGGCCTCTGCTTTCTTT.

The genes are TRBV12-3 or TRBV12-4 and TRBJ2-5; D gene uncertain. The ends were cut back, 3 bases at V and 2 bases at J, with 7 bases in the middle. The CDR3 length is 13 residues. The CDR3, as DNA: TGTGCCAGCAGTTTCTCAGTTCAAGAGACCCAGTACTTC. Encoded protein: CASSFSVQETQYF.